The 2 T cell receptor beta chains listed next were all sequenced from one sample in a study of shared clonotypes between healthy human individuals. Generated by immunoSEQ multiplex PCR, the TCRdb table keeps only in-frame clones and is missing some. The profile covers about 1 million clones, with about 75% appearing a single time and approximately 1.5% taken by the ten largest. Material for sequencing was memory CD4+ T cells sorted from blood. Indicated subset: CD45RA-negative fraction. These TCRs come from a man between 18 and 29 years old in good health.

The J gene is TRBJ2-3, the V gene TRBV7-3; 8 bases are a match to TRBD1. The ends lost 1 base at V and 5 bases at J; junction bases unmatched: 11. The length of the CDR3 is 17 residues. Germline CDR1 reads SGHTA; CDR2 reads FQGTGA. Here the CDR3 reads CASSLIGQGARGDTQYF. The CDR3 nucleotides read TGTGCCAGCAGCTTAATCGGGCAGGGGGCTAGGGGAGATACGCAGTATTTT.

As to this clone: The identical CDR3 is also encoded by other nucleotide sequences in the sample. This chain uses TRBV9 with TRBJ1-3; 7 nucleotides agree with TRBD1. CDR1 is SGDLS, CDR2 YYNGEE, per germline. V lost 4 bases to trimming and J lost 0 bases; unmatched junction nucleotides: 4. The CDR3 is 15 amino acids. DNA of the CDR3: TGTGCCAGCAGCCCTGGGACAGTCTCTGGAAACACCATATATTTT. Its translation is CASSPGTVSGNTIYF.